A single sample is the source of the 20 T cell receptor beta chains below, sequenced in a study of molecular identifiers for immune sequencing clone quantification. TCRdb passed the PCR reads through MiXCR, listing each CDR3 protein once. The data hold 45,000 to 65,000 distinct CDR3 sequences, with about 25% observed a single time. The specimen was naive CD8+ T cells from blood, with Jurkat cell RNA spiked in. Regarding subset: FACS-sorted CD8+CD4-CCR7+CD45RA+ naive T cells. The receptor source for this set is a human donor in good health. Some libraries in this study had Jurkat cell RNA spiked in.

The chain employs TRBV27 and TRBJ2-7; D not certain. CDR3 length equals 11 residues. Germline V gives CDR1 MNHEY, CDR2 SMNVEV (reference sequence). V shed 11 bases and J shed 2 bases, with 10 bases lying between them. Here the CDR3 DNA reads TGTGCCCCCTCTCGAGCCTACGAGCAGTACTTC. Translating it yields CAPSRAYEQYF.

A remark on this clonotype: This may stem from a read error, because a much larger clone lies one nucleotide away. CDR3 in amino acids: CASSLVQPLNTETFF. CDR3 nucleotides: TGTGCCAGCAGTTTAGTACAGCCCCTGAACACTGAAACTTTCTTT. The chain has TRBV28 and TRBJ1-1; no firm D call. The CDR3 extends over 15 amino acids. Germline CDR1 is MDHEN and CDR2 is SYDVKM.

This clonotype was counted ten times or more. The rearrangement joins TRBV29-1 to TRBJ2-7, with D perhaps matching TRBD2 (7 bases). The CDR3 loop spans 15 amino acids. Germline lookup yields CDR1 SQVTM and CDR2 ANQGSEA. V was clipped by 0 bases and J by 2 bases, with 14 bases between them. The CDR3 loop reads CSVEDGKGGTYEQYF. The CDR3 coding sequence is TGCAGCGTTGAAGACGGCAAGGGGGGGACCTACGAGCAGTACTTC.

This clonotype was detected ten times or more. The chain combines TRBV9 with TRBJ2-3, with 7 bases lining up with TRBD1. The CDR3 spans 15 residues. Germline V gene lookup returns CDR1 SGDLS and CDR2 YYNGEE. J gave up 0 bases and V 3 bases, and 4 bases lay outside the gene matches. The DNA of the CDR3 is TGTGCCAGCAGCGAGGGGGCGGATAGCACAGATACGCAGTATTTT. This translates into CASSEGADSTDTQYF.

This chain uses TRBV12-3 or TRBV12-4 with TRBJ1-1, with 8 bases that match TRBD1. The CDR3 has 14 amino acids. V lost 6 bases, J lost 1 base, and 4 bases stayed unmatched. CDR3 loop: CASRGDRTNTEAFF. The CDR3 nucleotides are TGTGCCAGCAGAGGGGACAGGACGAACACTGAAGCTTTCTTT.

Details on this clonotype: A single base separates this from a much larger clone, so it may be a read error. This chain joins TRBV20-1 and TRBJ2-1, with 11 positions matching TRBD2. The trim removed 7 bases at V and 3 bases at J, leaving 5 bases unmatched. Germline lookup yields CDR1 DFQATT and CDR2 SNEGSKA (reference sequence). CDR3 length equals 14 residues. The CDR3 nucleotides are TGCAGTGTAAGAGGGACTAGCGGCTACAATGAGCAGTTCTTC. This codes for CSVRGTSGYNEQFF.

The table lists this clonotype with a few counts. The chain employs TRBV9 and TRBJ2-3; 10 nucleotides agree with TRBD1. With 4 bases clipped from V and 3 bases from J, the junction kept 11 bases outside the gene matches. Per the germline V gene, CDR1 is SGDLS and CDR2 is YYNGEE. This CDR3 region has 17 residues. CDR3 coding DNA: TGTGCCAGCAGCCCAACACAGACAGGGGGCGCGACAGATACGCAGTATTTT. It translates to CASSPTQTGGATDTQYF.

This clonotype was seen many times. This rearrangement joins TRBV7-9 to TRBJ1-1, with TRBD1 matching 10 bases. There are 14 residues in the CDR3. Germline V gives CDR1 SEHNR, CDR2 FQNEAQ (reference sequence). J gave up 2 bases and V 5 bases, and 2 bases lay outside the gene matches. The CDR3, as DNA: TGTGCCAGCAGCAGGACAGGGGGAAACACTGAAGCTTTCTTT. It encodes CASSRTGGNTEAFF.

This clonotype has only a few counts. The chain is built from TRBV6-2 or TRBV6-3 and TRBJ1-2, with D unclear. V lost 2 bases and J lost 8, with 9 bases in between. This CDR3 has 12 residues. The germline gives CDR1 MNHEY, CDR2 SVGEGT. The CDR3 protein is CASSYASSGYTF. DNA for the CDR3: TGTGCCAGCAGTTACGCTTCCTCGGGCTACACCTTC.

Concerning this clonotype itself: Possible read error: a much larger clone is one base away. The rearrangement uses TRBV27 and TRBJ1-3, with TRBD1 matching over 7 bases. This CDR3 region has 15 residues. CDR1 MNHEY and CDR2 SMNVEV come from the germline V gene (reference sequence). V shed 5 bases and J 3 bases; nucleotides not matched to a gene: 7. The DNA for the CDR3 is TGTGCCAGCAGTCCCCAAGGGGGCTGTGGAAACACCATATATTTT. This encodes CASSPQGGCGNTIYF.

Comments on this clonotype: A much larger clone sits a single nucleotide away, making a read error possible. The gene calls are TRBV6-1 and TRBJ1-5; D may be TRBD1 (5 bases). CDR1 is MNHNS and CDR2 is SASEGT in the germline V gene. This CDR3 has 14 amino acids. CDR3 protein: CASSDWGSNQPQNF. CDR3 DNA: TGTGCCAGCAGTGATTGGGGGAGCAATCAGCCCCAGAATTTT.

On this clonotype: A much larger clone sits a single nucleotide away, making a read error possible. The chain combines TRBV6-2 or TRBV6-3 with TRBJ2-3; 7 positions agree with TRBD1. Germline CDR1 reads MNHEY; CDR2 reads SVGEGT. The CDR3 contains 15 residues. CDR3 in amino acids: CASTVDRSDPDTRYF. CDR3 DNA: TGTGCCAGCACCGTGGACAGGTCTGATCCAGATACGCGGTATTTT.

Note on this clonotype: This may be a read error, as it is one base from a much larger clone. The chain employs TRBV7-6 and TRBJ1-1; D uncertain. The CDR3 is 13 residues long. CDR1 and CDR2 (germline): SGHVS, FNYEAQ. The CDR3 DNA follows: TGTGTCAGCAGCTTAGGTCTGGACCGTGAAGCTTTCTTT. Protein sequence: CVSSLGLDREAFF. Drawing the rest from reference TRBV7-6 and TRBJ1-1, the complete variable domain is GAGVSQSPRYKVTKRGQDVALRCDPISGHVSLYWYRQALGQGPEFLTYFNYEAQQDKSGLPNDRFSAERPEGSISTLTIQRTEQRDSAMYRCVSSLGLDREAFFGQGTRLTVV.

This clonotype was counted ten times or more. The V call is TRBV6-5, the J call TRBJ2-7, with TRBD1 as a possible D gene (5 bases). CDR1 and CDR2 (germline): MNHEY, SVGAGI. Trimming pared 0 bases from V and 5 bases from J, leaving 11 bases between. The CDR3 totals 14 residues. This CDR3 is CASSYSIGRDEQYF. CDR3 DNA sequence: TGTGCCAGCAGTTACTCGATCGGCAGGGACGAGCAGTACTTC.

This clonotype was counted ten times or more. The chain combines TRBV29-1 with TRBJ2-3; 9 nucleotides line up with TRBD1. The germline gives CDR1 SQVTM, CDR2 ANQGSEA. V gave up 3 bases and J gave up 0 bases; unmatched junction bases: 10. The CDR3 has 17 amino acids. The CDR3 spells CSVEFGTGSVSTDTQYF. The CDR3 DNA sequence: TGCAGCGTTGAGTTTGGGACAGGGTCTGTGAGCACAGATACGCAGTATTTT.

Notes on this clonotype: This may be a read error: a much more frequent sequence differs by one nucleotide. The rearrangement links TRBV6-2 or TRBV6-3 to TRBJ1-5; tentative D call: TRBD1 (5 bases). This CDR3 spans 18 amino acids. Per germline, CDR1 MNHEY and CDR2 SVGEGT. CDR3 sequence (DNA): TGTGCCAGCAGTTTGTCCCCGGACATATTGCAATGGGATCAGTCCCAGCATTTT. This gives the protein CASSLSPDILQWDQSQHF.

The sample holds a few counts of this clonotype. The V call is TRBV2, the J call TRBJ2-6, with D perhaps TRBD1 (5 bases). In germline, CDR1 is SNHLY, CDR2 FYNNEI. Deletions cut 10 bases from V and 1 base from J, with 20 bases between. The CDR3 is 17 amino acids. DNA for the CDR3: TGTGCCATTAGACAGACCCCAAGATGGTCTGGGGCCAACGTCCTGACTTTC. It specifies CAIRQTPRWSGANVLTF.

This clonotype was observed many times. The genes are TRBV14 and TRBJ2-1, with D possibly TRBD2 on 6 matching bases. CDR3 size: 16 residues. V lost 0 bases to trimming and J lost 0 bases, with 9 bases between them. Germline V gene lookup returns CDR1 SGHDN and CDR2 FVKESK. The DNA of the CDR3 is TGTGCCAGCAGCCAAGATGAGGGAGGCTCCTACAATGAGCAGTTCTTC. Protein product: CASSQDEGGSYNEQFF.

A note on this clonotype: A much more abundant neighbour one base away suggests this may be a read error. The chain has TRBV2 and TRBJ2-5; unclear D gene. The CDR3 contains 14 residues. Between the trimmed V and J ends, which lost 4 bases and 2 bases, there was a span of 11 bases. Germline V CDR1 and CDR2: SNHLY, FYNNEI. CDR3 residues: CASSVPTPQETQYF. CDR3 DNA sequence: TGTGCCAGCAGTGTGCCGACCCCACAAGAGACCCAGTACTTC.

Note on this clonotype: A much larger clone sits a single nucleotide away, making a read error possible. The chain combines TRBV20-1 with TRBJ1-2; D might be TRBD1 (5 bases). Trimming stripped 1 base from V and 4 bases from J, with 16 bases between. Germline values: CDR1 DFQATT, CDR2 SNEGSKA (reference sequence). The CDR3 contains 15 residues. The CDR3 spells CSARAGHATSYGYTF. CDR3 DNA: TGCAGTGCTAGAGCCGGACACGCAACTAGCTATGGCTACACCTTC.